Described below is a single T cell receptor (beta chain) sequence and its context. Its antigen remains undetermined. Per-base quality was not reported, and no clone a single base away is much larger than it. This entry comes from a study of blood T cells in healthy people across ages (dated by TCRdb to 2013 to 2016). In the study overall: In model experiments, template switching captured roughly one uniquely barcoded TCR beta cDNA molecule for every two T cells. To track age-related changes in TCR beta repertoire diversity, the study relied on deep sequencing normalized with unique cDNA molecular identifiers. The donors were divided into four age groups: young (average around 16 years), middle-aged (approximately 39), aged (around 59) and long-lived (more than 75). Donors of different ages were randomly distributed across sequencing lanes to avoid experimental bias. The study analyzed two additional independent replicas of 1 million unique cDNA reads from the same blood draw for two donors, one aged 18 to 30 and one aged 80 or older.

The donors were roughly 39 Caucasian individuals from Russia, aged roughly 6 to 100 years, who were systemically healthy. Each donor gave approximately 9.3 milliliters of peripheral blood, collected into EDTA-treated Vacutainer tubes. Ficoll-Paque density-gradient centrifugation was used to isolate PBMCs, with at least 6.5 million obtained per sample. Trizol reagent was used to extract total RNA from the PBMCs, yielding at least 5 micrograms per sample. For every donor, flow cytometry on a PBMC aliquot measured the percentage of naive CD45RAhigh/CD27high T cells. The investigation overall reported the following: Compared with the aged group, the long-lived group had more naive CD4+ T cells, fewer expanded clones and increased TCR diversity, suggesting age selection. There was a strong correlation between observed TCR beta diversity and the percentage of naive T cells measured by flow cytometry. Estimates of total diversity based on one million sequenced T cells were regarded as lower bounds and as underestimates. As age increased, observed TCR beta diversity per million T cells dropped in a roughly linear way, and a significant reduction was already evident by age about 40. Because donor CMV infection status was unknown, age-related changes in expanded clonotypes were potentially confounded. Bulk unsorted PBMC profiling prevented conclusive comparison of naive and antigen-experienced compartments.

Library generation was performed with 5' RACE. Instrument on record: Illumina HiSeq 2500. The second PCR ran for roughly 6 to 11 cycles and used a J-beta primer mix along with a sample-barcoded 5' primer. A unique molecular identifier was introduced onto each TCR beta cDNA molecule by a template-switch 5' adaptor carrying 12 random nucleotides. Each sample yielded at least 2.5 million CDR3-containing paired-end reads. First-strand cDNA was synthesized from all RNA with the Mint cDNA synthesis kit, primed by a TRBC-specific oligonucleotide. Following uracil-DNA glycosylase treatment, a first 18-cycle PCR with universal primers M1SS and BC2_uni_R was performed on all cDNA. As for the original processing: For normalization, 1 million high-quality reads were randomly selected from each sample, with every read carrying a distinct molecular identifier. Instead of being binned into consensus sequences, reads that shared molecular identifiers were thrown out. CDR3 identification, clonotype clustering and error correction used MiTCR with a Q25 quality threshold and the strictest error-elimination algorithm. Lower-bound total TCR beta diversity was estimated with a nonparametric unseen species model using Euler transformation. In TCRdb, the public reads were trimmed at Q25 with fastp and aligned with MiXCR, with productive beta chains retained. Each entry is one CDR3 protein sequence, shown with its most common DNA and genes. The V and J calls here are based on TCRdb, not the publication. The sample table shows 600,000 or so distinct CDR3 sequences, and 40% to 55% are seen once. 20% to 25% of the sample is held by the ten biggest clonotypes.

A distance of 10 bases separates the germline ends of V and J, which lose 3 bases and 4 bases respectively. The CDR3 numbers 13 residues from cysteine through phenylalanine. Only the CDR3 part of the read is kept: 39 bases, read in frame from the first base. The germline V gene supplies CDR1 KGHSH and CDR2 LQKENI. This TCR was recovered from a man at least 80 years old in good health. Material for sequencing was blood. This chain is built from TRBV18 and TRBJ2-7; too little of a D gene remains to name it. CDR3 protein: CASSPRTDYEQYF. The DNA sequence is TGTGCCAGCTCACCCCGGACCGATTACGAGCAGTACTTC.